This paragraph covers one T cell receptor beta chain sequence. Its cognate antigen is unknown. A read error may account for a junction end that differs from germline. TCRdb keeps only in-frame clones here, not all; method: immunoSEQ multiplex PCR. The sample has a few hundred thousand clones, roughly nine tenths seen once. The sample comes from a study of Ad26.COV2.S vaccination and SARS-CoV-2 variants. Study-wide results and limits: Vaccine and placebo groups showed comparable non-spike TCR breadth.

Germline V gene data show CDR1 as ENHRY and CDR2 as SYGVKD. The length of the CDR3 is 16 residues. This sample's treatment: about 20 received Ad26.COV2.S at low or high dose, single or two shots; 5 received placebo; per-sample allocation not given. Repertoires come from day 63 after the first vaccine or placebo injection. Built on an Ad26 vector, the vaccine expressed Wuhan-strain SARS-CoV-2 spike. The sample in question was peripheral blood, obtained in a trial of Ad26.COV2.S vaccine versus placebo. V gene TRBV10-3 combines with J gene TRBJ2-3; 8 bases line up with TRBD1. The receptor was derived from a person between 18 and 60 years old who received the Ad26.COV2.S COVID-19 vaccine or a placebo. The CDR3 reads CAISELGQGGTGTQYF. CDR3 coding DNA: TGTGCCATCAGTGAGTTAGGACAGGGAGGAACAGGTACGCAGTATTTT.